This T cell receptor (beta chain) was sequenced for a study of beta chain features in type 1 diabetes. Whole-study findings and limits: The study found moderately but significantly shorter TCRB CDR3s in all four CD4+ subsets of Type 1 diabetes patients.

Sequencing targeted expressed TCRB transcripts, as all isolated RNA had been reverse transcribed. The repertoire was sequenced with immunoSEQ multiplex PCR; TCRdb's copy has only in-frame clones and lacks some. The sample has hundreds of thousands of clones, around an eighth seen once. Isolation of CD4+ naive, central memory, regulatory and stem cell-like memory cells was achieved by sorting via CD45RO/CCR7/CD25/CD127/CD95/CD27. This clone has only a few counts. Its antigen is still unknown. The length of the CDR3 is 15 residues. Germline-derived CDR1 and CDR2 are ENHRY and SYGVKD. The V segment lost 5 bases and the J segment 8 bases; nucleotides outside the gene matches: 5.

The chain carries TRBV10-3 and TRBJ2-1, with 14 bases lining up with TRBD2. The source of this sequence is a man aged 18 to 29 with type 1 diabetes. The specimen sequenced was naive CD4+ T cells from blood. The DNA for the CDR3 is TGTGCCATCAGTCTGACTAGCGGGGGGGCCGATGAGCAGTTCTTC. It specifies CAISLTSGGADEQFF.